Here is one TCR beta chain with its context. Per the study methods: How many nucleated cells were present was estimated from reference gene primer amplification. The method was immunoSEQ multiplex PCR; TCRdb's version includes in-frame clones alone and lacks a portion of them. Clone size and V and J calls were adopted from that table, with D and trimming inferred from the DNA. This sample yields approximately 170,000 clones, of which around 72% are seen a single time; around 3% belongs to the top ten. This entry is derived from a study of blood T cell repertoires in COVID-19. The length of the CDR3 is 12 residues. CDR1 is GTSNPN, CDR2 SVGIG, per germline (reference sequence).

This sequence joins TRBV30 and TRBJ1-2; 7 positions agree with TRBD1. The source material was peripheral blood. The sequence derives from a woman older than 75 with acute or convalescent COVID-19. The CDR3 nucleotides read TGTGCGTACAGGGGAAGGGACTATGGCTACACCTTC. It encodes CAYRGRDYGYTF.